The T cell receptor (beta chain) under discussion was sequenced for a study of tumor-infiltrating lymphocytes in primary liver carcinoma. The ends were cut back, 3 bases at V and 7 bases at J, with 12 bases in the middle. The CDR3 has 13 residues. Germline CDR1 is MDHEN and CDR2 is SYDVKM. Unsorted bulk tissue of about 19-33 mg yielded co-extracted RNA and DNA. This clonotype came up many times. Making TCR beta cDNA involved approximately 0.5 ug total RNA and a constant-region primer. TCR beta libraries came from three nested multiplex PCR rounds using slightly modified ARM-PCR. Investigators reported that the first two PCR rounds, at 9 to 11 cycles each, used TRBV1-TRBV30 forward primers with a C-beta reverse primer. MiXCR was run by TCRdb on the multiplex PCR reads, yielding one entry per CDR3 protein. The sample consists of roughly 100,000 distinct CDR3 sequences, 55% to 75% of them appearing once.

This TCR derives from a woman aged 55-75 years with primary liver carcinoma and hepatitis B virus infection. Sequenced material: liver tumor tissue from sampling region 5. The sample's subset: tumor region T5, tumor centre. The rearrangement uses TRBV28 and TRBJ1-1; possible D gene TRBD1, 6 bases. CDR3 protein: CASSLVGAVEAFF. In DNA form, the CDR3 reads TGTGCCAGCAGTTTGGTGGGGGCGGTTGAAGCTTTCTTT.